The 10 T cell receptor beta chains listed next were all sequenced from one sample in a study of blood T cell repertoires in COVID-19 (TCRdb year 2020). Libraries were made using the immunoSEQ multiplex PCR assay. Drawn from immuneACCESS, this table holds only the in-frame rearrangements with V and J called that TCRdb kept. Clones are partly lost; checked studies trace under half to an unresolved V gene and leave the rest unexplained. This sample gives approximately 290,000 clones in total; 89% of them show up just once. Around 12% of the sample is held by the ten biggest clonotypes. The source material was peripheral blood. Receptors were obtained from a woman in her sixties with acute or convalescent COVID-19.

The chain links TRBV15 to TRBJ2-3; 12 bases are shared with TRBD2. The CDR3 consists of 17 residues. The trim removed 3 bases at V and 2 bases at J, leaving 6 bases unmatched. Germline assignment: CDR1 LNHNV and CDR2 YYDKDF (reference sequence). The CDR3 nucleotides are TGTGCCACCAGCAGTAGACTAGCGGGAGACTTCACAGATACGCAGTATTTT. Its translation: CATSSRLAGDFTDTQYF.

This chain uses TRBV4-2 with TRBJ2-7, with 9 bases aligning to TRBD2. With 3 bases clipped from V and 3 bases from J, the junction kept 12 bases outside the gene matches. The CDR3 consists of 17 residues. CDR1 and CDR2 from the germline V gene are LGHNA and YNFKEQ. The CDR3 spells CASSQGQGASGIYEQYF. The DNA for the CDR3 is TGTGCCAGCAGCCAGGGCCAGGGAGCTAGCGGGATCTACGAGCAGTACTTC.

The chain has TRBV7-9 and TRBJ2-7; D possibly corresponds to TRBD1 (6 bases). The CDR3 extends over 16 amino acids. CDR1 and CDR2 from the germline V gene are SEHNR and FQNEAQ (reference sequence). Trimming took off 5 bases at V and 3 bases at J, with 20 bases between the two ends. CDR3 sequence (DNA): TGTGCCAGCAGCGAAGGGATACGAGCAGGGGACTACGAGCAGTACTTC. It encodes CASSEGIRAGDYEQYF.

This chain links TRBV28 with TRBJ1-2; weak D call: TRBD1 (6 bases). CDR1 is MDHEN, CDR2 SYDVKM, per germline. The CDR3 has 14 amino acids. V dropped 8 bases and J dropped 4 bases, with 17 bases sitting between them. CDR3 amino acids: CASLLGQGLYGYTF. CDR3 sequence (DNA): TGTGCCAGCCTTCTGGGGCAGGGGCTCTATGGCTACACCTTC.

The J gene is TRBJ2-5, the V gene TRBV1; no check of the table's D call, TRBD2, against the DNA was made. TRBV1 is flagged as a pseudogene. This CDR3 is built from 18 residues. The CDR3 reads CTSSHPGLAGGHRETQYF. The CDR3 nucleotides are TGCACCAGCAGCCACCCGGGACTAGCGGGAGGGCACAGGGAGACCCAGTACTTC.

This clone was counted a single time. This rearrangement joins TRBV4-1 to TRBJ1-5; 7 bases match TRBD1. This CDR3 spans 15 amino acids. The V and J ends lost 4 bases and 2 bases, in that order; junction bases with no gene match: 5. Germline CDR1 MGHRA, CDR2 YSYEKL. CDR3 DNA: TGCGCCAGCAGCCCTCGACAGGGCGGCAATCAGCCCCAGCATTTT. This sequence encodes CASSPRQGGNQPQHF.

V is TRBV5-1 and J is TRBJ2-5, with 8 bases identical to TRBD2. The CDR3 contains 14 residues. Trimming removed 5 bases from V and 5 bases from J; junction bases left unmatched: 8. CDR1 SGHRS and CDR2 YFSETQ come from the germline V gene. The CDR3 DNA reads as TGCGCCAGCAGACCCGGGGGGGACCCCGAGACCCAGTACTTC. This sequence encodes CASRPGGDPETQYF.

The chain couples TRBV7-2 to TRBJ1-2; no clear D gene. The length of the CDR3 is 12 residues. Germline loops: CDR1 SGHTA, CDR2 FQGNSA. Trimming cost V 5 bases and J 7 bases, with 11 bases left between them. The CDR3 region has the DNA TGTGCCAGCAGCCAGGCGCCACTTGGCTACACCTTC. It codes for CASSQAPLGYTF.

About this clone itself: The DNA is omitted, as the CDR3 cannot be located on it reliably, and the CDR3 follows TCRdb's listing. The CDR3 here is CASRRRVGTGNSLTF. V is TRBV2 and J is TRBJ1-2; TRBD1, the D gene given by the table, was not confirmed from the DNA. The CDR3 length is 15 residues, termini included. Germline V gene lookup returns CDR1 SNHLY and CDR2 FYNNEI.

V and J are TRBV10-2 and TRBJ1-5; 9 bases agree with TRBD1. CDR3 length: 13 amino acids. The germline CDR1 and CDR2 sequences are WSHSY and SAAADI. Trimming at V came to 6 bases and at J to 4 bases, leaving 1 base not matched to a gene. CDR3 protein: CASRGTGNQPQHF. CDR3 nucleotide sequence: TGCGCCAGCAGAGGGACAGGGAATCAGCCCCAGCATTTT.